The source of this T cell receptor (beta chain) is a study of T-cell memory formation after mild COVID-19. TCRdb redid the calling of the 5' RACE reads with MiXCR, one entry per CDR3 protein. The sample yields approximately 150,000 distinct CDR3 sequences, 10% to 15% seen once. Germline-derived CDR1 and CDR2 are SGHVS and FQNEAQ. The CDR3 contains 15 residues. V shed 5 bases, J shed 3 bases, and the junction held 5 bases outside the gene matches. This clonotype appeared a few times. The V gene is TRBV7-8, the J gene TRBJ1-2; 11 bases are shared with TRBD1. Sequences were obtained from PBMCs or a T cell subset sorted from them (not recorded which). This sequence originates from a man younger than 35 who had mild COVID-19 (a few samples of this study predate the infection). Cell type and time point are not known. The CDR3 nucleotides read TGTGCCAGCAGCCACCGGGACAGGGGGGACTATGGCTACACCTTC. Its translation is CASSHRDRGDYGYTF. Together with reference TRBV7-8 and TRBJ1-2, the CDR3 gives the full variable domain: GAGVSQSPRYKVAKRGQDVALRCDPISGHVSLFWYQQALGQGPEFLTYFQNEAQLDKSGLPSDRFFAERPEGSVSTLKIQRTQQEDSAVYLCASSHRDRGDYGYTFGSGTRLTVV.